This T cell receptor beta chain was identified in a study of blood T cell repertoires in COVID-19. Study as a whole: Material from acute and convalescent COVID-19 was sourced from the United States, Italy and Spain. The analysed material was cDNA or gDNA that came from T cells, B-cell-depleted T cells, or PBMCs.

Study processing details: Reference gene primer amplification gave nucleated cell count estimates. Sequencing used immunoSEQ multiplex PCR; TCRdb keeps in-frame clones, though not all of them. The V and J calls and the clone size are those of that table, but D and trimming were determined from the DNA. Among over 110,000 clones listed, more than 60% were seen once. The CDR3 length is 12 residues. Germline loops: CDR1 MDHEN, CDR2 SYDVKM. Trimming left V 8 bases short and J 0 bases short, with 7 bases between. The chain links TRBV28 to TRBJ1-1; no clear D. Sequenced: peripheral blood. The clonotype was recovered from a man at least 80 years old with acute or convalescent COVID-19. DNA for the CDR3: TGTGCCAGCGACACCGTGAACACTGAAGCTTTCTTT. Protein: CASDTVNTEAFF.